This TCR beta chain came from a study of beta chain features in type 1 diabetes. Study-wide points: Shorter TCRB CDR3s, moderately but significantly so, were found in Type 1 diabetes patients in all four CD4+ subsets. Since sequencing was performed on cDNA, cells with high TCR expression could be over-represented. Any PCR bias toward short templates would affect both groups alike.

In regard to this clone: As yet, its antigen is unknown.

Every bit of the isolated RNA underwent reverse transcription, so sequencing read expressed TCRB transcripts. The protocol was immunoSEQ multiplex PCR, while the TCRdb copy is restricted to in-frame clones and leaves out a portion. The data show 200,000 to 250,000 clones, around 15% seen once. V was clipped by 2 bases and J by 2 bases, with 7 bases between them. CDR3 size: 14 residues. Germline V gives CDR1 MNHEY, CDR2 SVGAGI. The clonotype was recovered from a man aged 25-45 years with type 1 diabetes. Sequenced: naive CD4+ T cells from blood. V is TRBV6-5 and J is TRBJ2-1, with D perhaps matching TRBD1 (6 bases). The CDR3 DNA is TGTGCCAGCAGTTACAGGGACACCTACAATGAGCAGTTCTTC. Its protein is CASSYRDTYNEQFF.